This T cell receptor beta chain is drawn from a study of blood T cell repertoires in COVID-19. The overall study: Samples representing acute and convalescent COVID-19 were sourced from the United States, Italy and Spain.

The CDR3 is 16 amino acids. Germline V gene data show CDR1 as LGHNA and CDR2 as YSLEER. The V end was cut by 0 bases, the J end by 5 bases, with 13 bases between. Data came from immunoSEQ multiplex PCR; TCRdb stores just in-frame clones and leaves some out. The profile shows under 150,000 clones, 79% of them singletons. The source material was peripheral blood. The chain joins TRBV4-3 to TRBJ1-4; TRBD1 might be the D (5 bases). The receptor was isolated from a man aged 55 to 70 with acute or convalescent COVID-19. The CDR3 DNA sequence: TGCGCCAGCAGCCAAGAGGGGGGGGGAGGAAATGAAAAACTGTTTTTT. Translated, it gives CASSQEGGGGNEKLFF.